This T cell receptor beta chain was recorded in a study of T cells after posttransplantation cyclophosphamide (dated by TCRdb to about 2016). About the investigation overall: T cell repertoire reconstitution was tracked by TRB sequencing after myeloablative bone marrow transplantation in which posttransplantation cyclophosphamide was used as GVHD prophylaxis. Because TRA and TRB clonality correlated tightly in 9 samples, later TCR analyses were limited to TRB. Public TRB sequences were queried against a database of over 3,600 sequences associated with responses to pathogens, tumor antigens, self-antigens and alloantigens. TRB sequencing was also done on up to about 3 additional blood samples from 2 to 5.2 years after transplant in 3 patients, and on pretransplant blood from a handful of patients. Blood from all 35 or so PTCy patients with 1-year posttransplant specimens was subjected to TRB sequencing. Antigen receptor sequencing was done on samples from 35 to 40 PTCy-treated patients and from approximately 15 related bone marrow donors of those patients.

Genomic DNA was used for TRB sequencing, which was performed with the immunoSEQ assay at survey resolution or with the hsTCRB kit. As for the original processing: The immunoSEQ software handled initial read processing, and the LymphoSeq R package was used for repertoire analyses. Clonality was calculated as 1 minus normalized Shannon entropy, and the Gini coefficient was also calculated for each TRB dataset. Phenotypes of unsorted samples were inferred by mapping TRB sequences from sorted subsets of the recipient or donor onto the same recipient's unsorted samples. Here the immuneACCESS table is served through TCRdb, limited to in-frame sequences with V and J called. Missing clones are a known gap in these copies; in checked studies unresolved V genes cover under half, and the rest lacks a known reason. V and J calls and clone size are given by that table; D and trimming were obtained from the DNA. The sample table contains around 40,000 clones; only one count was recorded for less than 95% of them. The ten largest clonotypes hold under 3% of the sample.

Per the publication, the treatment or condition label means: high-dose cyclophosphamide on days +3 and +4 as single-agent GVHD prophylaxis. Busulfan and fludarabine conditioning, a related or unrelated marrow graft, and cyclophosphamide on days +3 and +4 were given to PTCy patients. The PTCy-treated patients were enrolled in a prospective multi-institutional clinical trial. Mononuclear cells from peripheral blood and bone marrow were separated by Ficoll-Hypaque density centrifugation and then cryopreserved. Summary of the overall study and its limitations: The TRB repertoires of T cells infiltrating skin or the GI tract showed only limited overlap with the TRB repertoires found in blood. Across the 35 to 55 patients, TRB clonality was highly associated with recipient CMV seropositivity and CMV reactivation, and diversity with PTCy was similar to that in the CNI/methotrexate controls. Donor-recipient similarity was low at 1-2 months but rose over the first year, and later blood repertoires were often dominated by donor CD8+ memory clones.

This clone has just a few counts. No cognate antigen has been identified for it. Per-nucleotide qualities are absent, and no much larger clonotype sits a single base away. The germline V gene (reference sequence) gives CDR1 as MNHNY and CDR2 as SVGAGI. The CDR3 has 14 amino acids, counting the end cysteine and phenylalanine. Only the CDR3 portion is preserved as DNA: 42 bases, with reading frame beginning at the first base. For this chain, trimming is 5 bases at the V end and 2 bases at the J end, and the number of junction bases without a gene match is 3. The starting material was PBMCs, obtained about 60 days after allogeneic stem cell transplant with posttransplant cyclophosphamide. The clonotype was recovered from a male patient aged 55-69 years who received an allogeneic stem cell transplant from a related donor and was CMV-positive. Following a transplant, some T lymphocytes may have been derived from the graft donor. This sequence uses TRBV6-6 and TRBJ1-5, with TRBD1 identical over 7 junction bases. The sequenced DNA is TGTGCCAGCAGTGACACAGGGGGCAATCAGCCCCAGCATTTT. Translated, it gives CASSDTGGNQPQHF.